A selection of T cell receptor beta chains follows, all from one sample in a study of coeliac disease. TCRdb's table, derived via immunoSEQ multiplex PCR, lists solely in-frame clones and lacks some. The sample records roughly 1,500 clones, roughly 90% being singletons. The sample taken for sequencing was lymphocytes from the gut lamina propria. The source is a woman under 30 with active celiac disease. The conserved cysteine and the conserved F or W are not part of the CDR3 here. The order of the fields is clone size, V gene, CDR3 protein. For some rows the clone size is stated as once, few or many, or as a class when expanded; others skip it.

>.|TRBV5-5
ASRAGLAEGYEQY
>.|TRBV27
ASSLDRRNEKLF
>.|TRBV6-1
ASSEEEGRRNYGYT
>.|TRBV7-3
ASSLAGGGDNEQF
>once|TRBV9
ASSVSGTGPETQY
>once|TRBV7-8
ASSAPSARLDTQY
>.|TRBV28
ASSLSKGVANTGELF
>.|TRBV7-4
ASSLVSRGALNTEAF
>.|TRBV28
ASSLGLVGQPQH
>.|TRBV6-5
ASRIQGSEAF
>.|TRBV11-2
ASSLDLGEQF
>.|TRBV7-6
ASSLALGLAGAETQY
>.|TRBV5-4
ASSLWGASNQPQH
>.|TRBV7-9
ASSFSVRMYNEQF
>.|TRBV2
ASSEHRETQY
>few|TRBV10-3
ATATGEDEQF
>.|TRBV5-6
ASSYTSTDTQY
>.|TRBV7-9
ASSSDTGELF
>.|TRBV15
ATSRVVVGNTGELF
>.|TRBV7-2
ASSWAGPSEAF
>.|TRBV7-3
ASSLIGTDTQY
>once|TRBV6-4
ASSDSVGTHTKEQF
>.|TRBV7-3
ASSLAGGGGNEQF
>few|TRBV27
ASSLDSLNTEAF
>.|TRBV7-8
ASTLGAGELF
>.|TRBV9
ASSVALAGEQY
>once|TRBV30
AWSVGLARDTQY
>.|TRBV9
ASSVEARGPTDTQY
>once|TRBV7-2
ASSYSGGPETQY
>once|TRBV6-1
ASSEQGRVNTEAF